This T cell receptor beta chain stems from a study of glioma-infiltrating T cells. Findings of the study overall: Very few CDR3 sequences were shared between tissue and blood. Above-expected tissue-blood divergence occurred in all gliomas, most in low-grade ones.

At least ten counts were recorded for this clonotype. Its antigen is currently unknown. Using RNA template, CDR3s of TCR alpha and beta were amplified with iRepertoire arm-PCR. For one-step reverse transcription and amplification, about 90-400 ng of tissue mRNA or PBMC total RNA was used. One entry per CDR3 protein results from TCRdb running MiXCR on the multiplex PCR reads. Altogether about 130,000 distinct CDR3 sequences are present, more than 20% being singletons, with the ten largest covering around a quarter. With 4 bases clipped from V and 4 bases from J, the junction kept 3 bases outside the gene matches. Looked up from germline, CDR1 is MDHEN and CDR2 is SYDVKM. CDR3 length: 13 amino acids.

Sequencing was performed on glioma tissue, nonneoplastic brain tissue, or PBMCs (not recorded which). The V gene is TRBV28, the J gene TRBJ2-7, with 8 bases matching TRBD1. This clonotype was sampled from a human donor with low-grade glioma or glioblastoma, undergoing nonglioma brain surgery, or in good health (not recorded which). CDR3 nucleotides: TGTGCCAGCAGTTCAACAGGGGGGTACGAGCAGTACGTC. As protein: CASSSTGGYEQYV.